This is a list of T cell receptor beta chains from one sample in a study of T-cell reconstitution after alpha-beta-depleted transplantation in children. TCRdb re-called the PCR reads through MiXCR, storing one row per CDR3 protein. This table has about 610,000 distinct CDR3 sequences, over 9.5% appearing once. The specimen comprised PBMCs from the stem cell graft donor, sampled from the stem cell graft. The receptors were gathered from a human donor who donated a stem cell graft to a child with acute myeloid leukemia. Each CDR3 is given with its conserved first and last residue. A D gene is named only where the DNA matches it firmly. The listing skips clone size in some rows; elsewhere it reads once, few, many or a size class.

D gene	J gene	clone size	V gene	CDR3 protein	CDR3 DNA
-	TRBJ2-5	-	TRBV29-1	CSVRGGAAARETQYF	TGCAGCGTCCGGGGAGGCGCGGCGGCGCGAGAGACCCAGTACTTC
-	TRBJ1-1	-	TRBV15	CATSRDIRNTEAFF	TGTGCCACCAGCAGAGATATCCGGAACACTGAAGCTTTCTTT
-	TRBJ1-1	few	TRBV29-1	CSVEDLGGAFF	TGCAGCGTTGAAGACCTAGGTGGAGCTTTCTTT
-	TRBJ1-6	-	TRBV20-1	CSARGSYNSPLHF	TGCAGTGCTAGAGGTTCCTATAATTCACCCCTCCACTTT
-	TRBJ1-5	few	TRBV7-2	CASSLSYLGQPQHF	TGTGCCAGCAGCTTAAGTTACCTTGGGCAGCCCCAGCATTTT
TRBD2	TRBJ2-1	many	TRBV7-7	CASSHRTSGSSYNEQFF	TGTGCTAGCAGTCACCGGACTAGCGGGAGCTCCTACAATGAGCAGTTCTTC
-	TRBJ2-7	-	TRBV28	CASSLYGGPSYEQYF	TGTGCCAGCAGTTTATATGGGGGCCCCTCCTACGAGCAGTACTTC
TRBD2	TRBJ2-7	few	TRBV20-1	CSARSPSGTSGREQYF	TGCAGTGCTAGGAGTCCTTCCGGGACTAGCGGCCGAGAGCAGTACTTC
TRBD2	TRBJ2-3	many	TRBV9	CASSVEPGGTSGTDTQYF	TGTGCCAGCAGCGTCGAGCCAGGCGGGACTAGCGGCACAGATACGCAGTATTTT
TRBD2	TRBJ2-2	few	TRBV29-1	CSVTLAGKNTGELFF	TGCAGCGTTACCCTAGCGGGAAAGAACACCGGGGAGCTGTTTTTT
TRBD2	TRBJ2-3	-	TRBV3-1	CASSRRIAGTTDTQYF	TGTGCCAGCAGCCGCCGTATAGCGGGAACGACAGATACGCAGTATTTT
-	TRBJ2-1	many	TRBV24-1	CARMPRVSYNEQFF	TGTGCCAGGATGCCCAGGGTTTCCTACAATGAGCAGTTCTTC
-	TRBJ2-2	many	TRBV5-1	CASSPSGWGYTGELFF	TGCGCCAGCAGCCCGAGCGGCTGGGGATACACCGGGGAGCTGTTTTTT
-	TRBJ2-7	few	TRBV5-6	CASSLGLDEQYF	TGTGCCAGCAGCTTGGGCCTCGACGAGCAGTACTTC
TRBD1	TRBJ1-3	many	TRBV7-2	CASSLVFWATGEGNTIYF	TGTGCCAGCAGCTTAGTTTTCTGGGCTACAGGGGAAGGAAACACCATATATTTT
-	TRBJ1-1	-	TRBV15	CATSRATKANTEAFF	TGTGCCACCAGCAGAGCTACAAAGGCGAACACTGAAGCTTTCTTT
TRBD2	TRBJ2-2	-	TRBV27	CARGPGGLVGTGELFF	TGTGCCAGGGGCCCTGGGGGACTAGTCGGCACCGGGGAGCTGTTTTTT
-	TRBJ2-2	many	TRBV9	CASSLWAAGTGELFF	TGTGCCAGCAGCCTATGGGCTGCGGGCACCGGGGAGCTGTTTTTT
-	TRBJ1-1	many	TRBV29-1	CSVNSRGNTEAFF	TGCAGCGTTAATTCCAGAGGGAACACTGAAGCTTTCTTT
-	TRBJ2-1	-	TRBV10-3	CAISESKKGTVVQEQFF	TGTGCCATCAGTGAGAGTAAGAAGGGGACGGTGGTACAGGAGCAGTTCTTC
-	TRBJ2-3	many	TRBV9	CASSPHTDTQYF	TGTGCCAGCAGCCCACACACAGATACGCAGTATTTT
-	TRBJ1-2	many	TRBV7-2	CASSFPRGNNYGYTF	TGTGCCAGCAGCTTTCCCAGGGGCAATAACTATGGCTACACCTTC
TRBD2	TRBJ2-2	-	TRBV19	CASSPLAAANTGELFF	TGTGCCAGTAGTCCGCTAGCGGCCGCGAACACCGGGGAGCTGTTTTTT
TRBD2	TRBJ2-7	-	TRBV7-9	CASSPLGGLANEQYF	TGTGCCAGCAGCCCCCTGGGAGGGTTGGCCAACGAGCAGTACTTC
TRBD2	TRBJ2-7	-	TRBV4-2	CASSPPLAATSYEQYF	TGTGCCAGCAGCCCCCCACTAGCGGCAACCTCCTACGAGCAGTACTTC
-	TRBJ2-3	many	TRBV20-1	CSARWTYTDTQYF	TGCAGTGCTAGATGGACATACACAGATACGCAGTATTTT
TRBD2	TRBJ2-3	many	TRBV12-3/TRBV12-4	CASSSSGREDTQYF	TGTGCCAGCAGTTCTAGCGGGAGAGAGGATACGCAGTATTTT
-	TRBJ2-3	-	TRBV5-1	CASSSTLETRTDTQYF	TGCGCCAGCAGCTCGACCCTAGAGACCCGCACAGATACGCAGTATTTT
TRBD2	TRBJ2-1	many	TRBV11-2	CASSLGRPGGTGLPYNEQFF	TGTGCCAGCAGCTTAGGTCGTCCGGGGGGAACGGGACTGCCATACAATGAGCAGTTCTTC
-	TRBJ2-1	-	TRBV3-1	CASSQEAVEFF	TGTGCCAGCAGCCAAGAGGCCGTGGAGTTCTTC
TRBD1	TRBJ2-7	-	TRBV29-1	CSVAGGASYEQYF	TGCAGCGTTGCAGGGGGCGCATCCTACGAGCAGTACTTC
-	TRBJ2-7	many	TRBV29-1	CSVGDGRYEQYF	TGCAGCGTGGGGGACGGACGATACGAGCAGTACTTC
-	TRBJ2-6	-	TRBV4-3	CASSQDGGYPISGANVLTF	TGCGCCAGCAGCCAAGATGGCGGGTACCCTATCTCTGGGGCCAACGTCCTGACTTTC
-	TRBJ2-1	-	TRBV12-3/TRBV12-4	CASTRGQGVENEQFF	TGTGCCAGCACCCGGGGGCAGGGGGTGGAAAATGAGCAGTTCTTC
TRBD2	TRBJ2-1	-	TRBV4-1	CASSQGASGVLNEQFF	TGCGCCAGCAGCCAAGGGGCTAGCGGAGTCCTCAATGAGCAGTTCTTC
TRBD2	TRBJ2-5	many	TRBV4-3	CASSLGLGQRETQYF	TGCGCCAGCAGCCTTGGACTAGGTCAGCGGGAGACCCAGTACTTC
TRBD2	TRBJ2-7	many	TRBV6-5	CASSSGEGSHEQYF	TGTGCCAGCAGTTCCGGGGAGGGTTCCCACGAGCAGTACTTC
TRBD2	TRBJ2-5	-	TRBV29-1	CSVDLGLAGGVGETQYF	TGCAGCGTTGATTTAGGCCTAGCGGGAGGCGTAGGAGAGACCCAGTACTTC
TRBD1	TRBJ2-5	-	TRBV5-1	CASSLETGDGETQYF	TGCGCCAGCAGCTTGGAGACAGGGGACGGGGAGACCCAGTACTTC
TRBD2	TRBJ2-7	many	TRBV12-3/TRBV12-4	CASSPTSGSSYEQYF	TGTGCCAGCAGCCCGACTAGCGGGAGCTCCTACGAGCAGTACTTC